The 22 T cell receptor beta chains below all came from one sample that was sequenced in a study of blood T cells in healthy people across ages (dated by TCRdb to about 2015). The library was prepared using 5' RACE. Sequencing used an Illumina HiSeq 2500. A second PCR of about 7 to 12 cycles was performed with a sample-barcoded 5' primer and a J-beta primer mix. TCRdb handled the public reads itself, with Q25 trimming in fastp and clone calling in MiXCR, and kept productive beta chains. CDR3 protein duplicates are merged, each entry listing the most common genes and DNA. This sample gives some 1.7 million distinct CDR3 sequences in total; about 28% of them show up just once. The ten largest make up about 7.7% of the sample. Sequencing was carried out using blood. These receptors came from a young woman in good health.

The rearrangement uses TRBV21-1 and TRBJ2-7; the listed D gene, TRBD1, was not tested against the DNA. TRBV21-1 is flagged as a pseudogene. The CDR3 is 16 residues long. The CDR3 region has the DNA TGTGCCACCAGCAAGTCCCCCCGGGAGACCTCCTACGAGCAGTACTTC. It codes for CATSKSPRETSYEQYF.

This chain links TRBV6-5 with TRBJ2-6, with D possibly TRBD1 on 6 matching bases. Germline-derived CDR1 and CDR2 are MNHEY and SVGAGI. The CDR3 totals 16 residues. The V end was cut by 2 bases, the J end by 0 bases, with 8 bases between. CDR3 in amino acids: CASSYGQFSGANVLTF. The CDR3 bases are TGTGCCAGCAGTTACGGACAGTTCTCTGGGGCCAACGTCCTGACTTTC.

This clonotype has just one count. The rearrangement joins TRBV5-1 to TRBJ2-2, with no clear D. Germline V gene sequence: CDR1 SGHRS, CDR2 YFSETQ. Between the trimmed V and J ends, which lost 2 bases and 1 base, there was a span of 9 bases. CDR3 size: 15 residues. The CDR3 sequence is CASSFSGENTGELFF. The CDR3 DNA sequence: TGCGCCAGCAGCTTTTCGGGCGAGAACACCGGGGAGCTGTTTTTT. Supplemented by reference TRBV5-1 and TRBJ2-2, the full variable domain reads KAGVTQTPRYLIKTRGQQVTLSCSPISGHRSVSWYQQTPGQGLQFLFEYFSETQRNKGNFPGRFSGRQFSNSRSEMNVSTLELGDSALYLCASSFSGENTGELFFGEGSRLTVL.

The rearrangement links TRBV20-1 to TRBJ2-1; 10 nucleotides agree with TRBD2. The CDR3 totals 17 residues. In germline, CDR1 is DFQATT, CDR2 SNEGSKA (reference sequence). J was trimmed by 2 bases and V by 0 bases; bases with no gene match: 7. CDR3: CSARDARTSGAYNEQFF. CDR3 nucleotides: TGCAGTGCTAGAGATGCTCGCACTAGCGGGGCCTACAATGAGCAGTTCTTC.

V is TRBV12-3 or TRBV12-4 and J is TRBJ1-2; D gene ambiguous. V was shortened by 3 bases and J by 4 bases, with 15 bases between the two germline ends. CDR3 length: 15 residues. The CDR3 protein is CASSFGRSLGYGYTF. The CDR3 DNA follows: TGTGCCAGCAGTTTTGGCAGGTCGCTTGGCTATGGCTACACCTTC.

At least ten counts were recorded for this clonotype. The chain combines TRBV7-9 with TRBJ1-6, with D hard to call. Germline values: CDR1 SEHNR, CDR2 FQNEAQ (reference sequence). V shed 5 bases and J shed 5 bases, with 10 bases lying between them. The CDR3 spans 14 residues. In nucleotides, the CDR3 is TGTGCCAGCAGCAGACCGGGGAATAATTCACCCCTCCACTTT. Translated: CASSRPGNNSPLHF.

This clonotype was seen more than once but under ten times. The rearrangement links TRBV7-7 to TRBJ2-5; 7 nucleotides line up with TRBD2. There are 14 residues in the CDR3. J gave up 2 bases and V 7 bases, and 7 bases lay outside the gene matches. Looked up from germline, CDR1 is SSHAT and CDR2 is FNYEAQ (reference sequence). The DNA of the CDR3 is TGTGCCAGCAACCCGGGACTAAGGCAAGAGACCCAGTACTTC. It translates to CASNPGLRQETQYF.

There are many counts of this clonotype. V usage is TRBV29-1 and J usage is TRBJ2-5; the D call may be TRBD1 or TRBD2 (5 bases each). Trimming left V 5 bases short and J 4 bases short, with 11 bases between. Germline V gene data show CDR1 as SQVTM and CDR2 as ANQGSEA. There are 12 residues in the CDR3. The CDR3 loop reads CSVFDGGETQYF. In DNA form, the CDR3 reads TGCAGCGTTTTCGATGGGGGAGAGACCCAGTACTTC.

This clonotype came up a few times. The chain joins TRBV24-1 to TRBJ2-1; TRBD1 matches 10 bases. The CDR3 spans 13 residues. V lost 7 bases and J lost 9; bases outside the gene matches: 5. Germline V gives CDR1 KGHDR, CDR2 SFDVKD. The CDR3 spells CATRGTGEGEQFF. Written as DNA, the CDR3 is TGTGCCACCAGGGGGACAGGGGAGGGTGAGCAGTTCTTC.

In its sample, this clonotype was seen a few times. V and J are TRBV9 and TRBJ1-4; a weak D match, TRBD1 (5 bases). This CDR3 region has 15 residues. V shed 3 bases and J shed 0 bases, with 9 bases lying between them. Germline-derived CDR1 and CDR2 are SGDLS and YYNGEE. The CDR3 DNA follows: TGTGCCAGCAGCGACGGGACGCCAACTAATGAAAAACTGTTTTTT. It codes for CASSDGTPTNEKLFF.

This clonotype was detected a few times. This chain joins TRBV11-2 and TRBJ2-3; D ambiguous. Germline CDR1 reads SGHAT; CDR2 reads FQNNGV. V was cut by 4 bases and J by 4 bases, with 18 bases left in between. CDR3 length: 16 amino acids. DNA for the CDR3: TGTGCCAGCAGCTCTGATAGGGCCCCTAAGCCAGATACGCAGTATTTT. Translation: CASSSDRAPKPDTQYF.

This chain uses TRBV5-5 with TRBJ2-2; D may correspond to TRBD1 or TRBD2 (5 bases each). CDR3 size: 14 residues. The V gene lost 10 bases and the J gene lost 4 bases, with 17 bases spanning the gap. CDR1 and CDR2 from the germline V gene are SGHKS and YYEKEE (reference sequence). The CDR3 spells CACAGTGFTGELFF. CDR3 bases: TGTGCCTGTGCCGGGACCGGATTCACCGGGGAGCTGTTTTTT.

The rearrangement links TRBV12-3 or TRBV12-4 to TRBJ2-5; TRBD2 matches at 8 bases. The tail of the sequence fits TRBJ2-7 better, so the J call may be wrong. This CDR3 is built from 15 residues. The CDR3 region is CASGPGGTRTYEQYF. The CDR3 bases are TGTGCCAGCGGCCCGGGGGGGACACGAACCTACGAGCAGTACTTC.

Here the CDR3 reads CASSLGNTLMNTEAFF. The CDR3 DNA sequence: TGTGCCAGCAGTTTAGGGAATACCCTCATGAACACTGAAGCTTTCTTT. The chain recombines TRBV12-3 or TRBV12-4 with TRBJ1-1; D is unresolved. The V end lost 1 base, the J end lost 0 bases, and 12 bases lay between the germline ends. The CDR3 has 16 residues.

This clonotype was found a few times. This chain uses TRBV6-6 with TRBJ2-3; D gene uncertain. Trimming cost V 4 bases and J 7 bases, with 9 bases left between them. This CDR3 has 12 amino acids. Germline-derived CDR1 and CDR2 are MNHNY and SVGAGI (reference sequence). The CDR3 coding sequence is TGTGCCAGCAGTTCCGACACTTATACGCAGTATTTT. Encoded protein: CASSSDTYTQYF.

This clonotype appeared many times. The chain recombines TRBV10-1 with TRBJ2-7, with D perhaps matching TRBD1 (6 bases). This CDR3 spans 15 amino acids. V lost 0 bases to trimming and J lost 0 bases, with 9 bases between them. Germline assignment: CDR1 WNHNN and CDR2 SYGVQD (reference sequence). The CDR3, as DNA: TGCGCCAGCAGTGAGTCGGTGGACAGCTCCTACGAGCAGTACTTC. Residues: CASSESVDSSYEQYF.

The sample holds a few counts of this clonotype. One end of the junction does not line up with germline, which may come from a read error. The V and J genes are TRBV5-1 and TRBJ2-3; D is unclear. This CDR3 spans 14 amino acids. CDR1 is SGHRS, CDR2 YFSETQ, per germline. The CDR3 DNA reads TGTGCCAGCAGCTTAGAATCAACCAGAGATACGCAGTATTTT. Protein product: CASSLESTRDTQYF.

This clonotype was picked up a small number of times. The CDR3 reads CSAQDRGDSKNIQYF. The CDR3 DNA reads as TGCAGTGCTCAAGACAGGGGGGATTCCAAAAACATTCAGTACTTC. The V and J genes are TRBV20-1 and TRBJ2-4, with TRBD1 identical over 9 bases. The germline V gene encodes CDR1 DFQATT and CDR2 SNEGSKA (reference sequence). Germline trimming cut 5 bases from V and 2 bases from J; bases unmatched to any gene: 7. The length of the CDR3 is 15 residues.

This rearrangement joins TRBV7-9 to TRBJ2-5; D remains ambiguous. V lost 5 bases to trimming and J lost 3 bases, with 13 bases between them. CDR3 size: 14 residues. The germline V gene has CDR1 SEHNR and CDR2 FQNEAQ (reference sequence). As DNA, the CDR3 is TGTGCCAGCAGCAAACCCCTAGAGGAAGAGACCCAGTACTTC. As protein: CASSKPLEEETQYF.

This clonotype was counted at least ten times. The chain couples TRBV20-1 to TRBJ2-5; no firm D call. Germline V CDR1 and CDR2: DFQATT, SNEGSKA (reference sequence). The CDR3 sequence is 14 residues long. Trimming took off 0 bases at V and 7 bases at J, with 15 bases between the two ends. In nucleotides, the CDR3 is TGCAGTGCTAGAGATCCTCTAGGCGAAGGGACCCAGTACTTC. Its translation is CSARDPLGEGTQYF.

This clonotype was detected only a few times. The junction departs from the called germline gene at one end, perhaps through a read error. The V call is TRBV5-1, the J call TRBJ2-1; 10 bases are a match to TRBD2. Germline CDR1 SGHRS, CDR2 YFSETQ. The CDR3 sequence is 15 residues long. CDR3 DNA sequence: TGCGCCACCAGCGTAGGACTAGCGGTAAACAATGAGCAGTTCTTC. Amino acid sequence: CATSVGLAVNNEQFF.

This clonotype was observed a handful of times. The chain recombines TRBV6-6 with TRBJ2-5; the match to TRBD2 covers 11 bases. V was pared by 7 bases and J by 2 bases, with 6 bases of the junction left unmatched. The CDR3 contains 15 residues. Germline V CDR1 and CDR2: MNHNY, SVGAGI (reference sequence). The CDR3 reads CASIGTSGLQETQYF. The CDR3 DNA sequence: TGTGCCAGCATAGGGACTAGCGGCTTACAAGAGACCCAGTACTTC.